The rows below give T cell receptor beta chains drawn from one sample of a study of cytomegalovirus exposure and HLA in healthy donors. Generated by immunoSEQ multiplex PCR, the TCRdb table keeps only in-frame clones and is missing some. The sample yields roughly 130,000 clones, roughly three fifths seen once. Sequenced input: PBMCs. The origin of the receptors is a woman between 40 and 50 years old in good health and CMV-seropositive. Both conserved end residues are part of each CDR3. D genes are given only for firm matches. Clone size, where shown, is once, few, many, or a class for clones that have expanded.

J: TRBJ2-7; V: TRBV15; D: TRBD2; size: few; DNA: TGTGCCACCAGCACCACAACTAGCGAGAGCTCCTACGAGCAGTACTTC; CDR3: CATSTTTSESSYEQYF
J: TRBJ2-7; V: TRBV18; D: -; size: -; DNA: TGTGCCAGCTCACCAACAAGTGGGGCATCGAGCTCCTACGAGCAGTACTTC; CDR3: CASSPTSGASSSYEQYF
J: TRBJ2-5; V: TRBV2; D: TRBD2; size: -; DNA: TGTGCCAGCAGCAGCGGGAGACGAGAGACCCAGTACTTC; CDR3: CASSSGRRETQYF
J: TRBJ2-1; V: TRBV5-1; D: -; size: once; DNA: TGCGCCAGCGGCCCCGTGGGCGGGGAGTACAATGAGCAGTTCTTC; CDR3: CASGPVGGEYNEQFF
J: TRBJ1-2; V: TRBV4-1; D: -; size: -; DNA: TGCGCCAGCAGCCAAGAGAGGACTCTGGGAGTTGGTGGCTACACCTTC; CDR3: CASSQERTLGVGGYTF
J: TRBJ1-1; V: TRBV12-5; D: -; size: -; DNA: TGTGCTAGTGGTTTTAACACAGGTAGACCGAACACTGAAGCTTTCTTT; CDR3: CASGFNTGRPNTEAFF
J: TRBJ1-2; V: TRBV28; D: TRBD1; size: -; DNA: TGTGCCAGCAGTTTGGAGACAGGGCCGATCTATGGCTACCCCTTC; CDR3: CASSLETGPIYGYPF
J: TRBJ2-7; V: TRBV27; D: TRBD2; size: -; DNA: TGTGCCAGCAGTTTAGGGACTAGCGTTGCCTACGAGCAGTACTTC; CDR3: CASSLGTSVAYEQYF
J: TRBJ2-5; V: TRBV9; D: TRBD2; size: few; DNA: TGTGCCAGCAGCGTAGGGACTAGCGGACCCCAAGAGACCCAGTACTTC; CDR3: CASSVGTSGPQETQYF
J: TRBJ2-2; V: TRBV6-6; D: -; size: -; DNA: TGTGCCAGCAGTCGGGACTTCCCACCCGGGGAGCTGTTTTTT; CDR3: CASSRDFPPGELFF
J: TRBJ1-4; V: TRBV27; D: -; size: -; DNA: TGTGCCAGCAGTTTATCGAAACGGGAGGCAACTAATGAAAAACTGTTTTTT; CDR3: CASSLSKREATNEKLFF
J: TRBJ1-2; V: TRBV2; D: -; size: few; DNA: TGTGCCAGCAGCGGACAAGGTTATGGCTACACCTTC; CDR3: CASSGQGYGYTF
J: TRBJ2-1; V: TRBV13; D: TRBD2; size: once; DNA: TGTGCCAGCAGCGACTCAGGGGGAGCGGGGGGCCGCAATGAGCAGTTCTTC; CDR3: CASSDSGGAGGRNEQFF
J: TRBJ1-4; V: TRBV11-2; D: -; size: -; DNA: TGTGCCAGCGGTTTAAACAGAAATAATGAAAAACTGTTTTTT; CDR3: CASGLNRNNEKLFF
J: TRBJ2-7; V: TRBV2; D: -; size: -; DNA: TGTGCCAGCAGTCCCTCGACAGGTTACTACGAGCAGTACTTC; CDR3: CASSPSTGYYEQYF
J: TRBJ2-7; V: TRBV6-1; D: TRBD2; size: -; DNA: TGTGCCAGCAGCCGACTAGCGGGAGTCCACGAGCAGTACTTC; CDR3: CASSRLAGVHEQYF
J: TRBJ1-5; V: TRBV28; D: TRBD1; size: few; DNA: TGTGCCAGCAGTTCCCCGGGACAGGGACGCCAGCCCCAGCATTTT; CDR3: CASSSPGQGRQPQHF
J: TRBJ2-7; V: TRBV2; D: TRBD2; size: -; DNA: TGTGCCAGCGAGCGTCGACTAGCGGGAGATTACGAGCAGTACTTC; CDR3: CASERRLAGDYEQYF
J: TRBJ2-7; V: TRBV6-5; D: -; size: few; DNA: TGTGCCAGCAGTGAATCGTCAGTAACGTACGAGCAGTACTTC; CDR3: CASSESSVTYEQYF
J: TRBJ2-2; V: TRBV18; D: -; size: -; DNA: TGTGCCAGCTCACCACCTAATAGCCCTTTCGGCACCGGGGAGCTGTTTTTT; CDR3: CASSPPNSPFGTGELFF
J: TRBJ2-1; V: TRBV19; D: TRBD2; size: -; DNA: TGTGCCAGTAGTTCAGTAGCGGGAAGTGGAGATGAGCAGTTCTTC; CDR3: CASSSVAGSGDEQFF
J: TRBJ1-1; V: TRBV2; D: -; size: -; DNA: TGTGCCAGCAGTCCTTTCCGGGACACCACTGAAGCTTTCTTT; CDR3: CASSPFRDTTEAFF
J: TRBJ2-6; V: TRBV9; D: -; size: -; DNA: TGTGCCAGCAGCGCAGGACATGTCTCTGGGGCCAACGTCCTGACTTTC; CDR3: CASSAGHVSGANVLTF
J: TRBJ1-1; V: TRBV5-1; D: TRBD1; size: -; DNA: TGCGCCAGCAGCTTGGCTGGGACAGGGGACGGTGCTTTCTTT; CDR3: CASSLAGTGDGAFF
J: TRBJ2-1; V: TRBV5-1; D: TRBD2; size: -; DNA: TGCGCCAGCAGCTTGGACTTAGCGGGGGGCTACAATGAGCAGTTCTTC; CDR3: CASSLDLAGGYNEQFF
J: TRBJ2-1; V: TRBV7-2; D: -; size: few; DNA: TGTGCCAGCAGCTTCGGCGGGACCTACAATGAGCAGTTCTTC; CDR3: CASSFGGTYNEQFF
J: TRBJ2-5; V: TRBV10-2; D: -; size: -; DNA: TGCGCCAGCAGTGAGGGGATGGGTCGGGAGCAGTACTTC; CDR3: CASSEGMGREQYF
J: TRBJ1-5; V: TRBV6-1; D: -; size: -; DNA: TGTGCCAGCAGTGAAGCGGGGAGGGATCAGCCCCAGCATTTT; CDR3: CASSEAGRDQPQHF
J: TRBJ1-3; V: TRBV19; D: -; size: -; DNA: TGTGCCAGTAGTATCTCCCCAGTCGGGGGGCATTATGGAAACACCATATATTTT; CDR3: CASSISPVGGHYGNTIYF
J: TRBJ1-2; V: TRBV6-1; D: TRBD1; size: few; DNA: TGTGCCAGCAGCACCGGGACAGAGTATGGCTACACCTTC; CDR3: CASSTGTEYGYTF
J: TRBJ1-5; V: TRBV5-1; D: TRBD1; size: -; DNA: TGCGCCAGCAGCCCACTCCCTGGACAGGCCGGGGATCAGCCCCAGCATTTT; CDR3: CASSPLPGQAGDQPQHF
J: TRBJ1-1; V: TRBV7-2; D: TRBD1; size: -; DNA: TGTGCCAGCAGCCAACAACGGGACAGTGAAGCTTTCTTT; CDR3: CASSQQRDSEAFF
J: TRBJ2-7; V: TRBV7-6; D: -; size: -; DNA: TGTGCCAGCAGCCCCCTTGGAGGTAACGAGCAGTACTTC; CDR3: CASSPLGGNEQYF
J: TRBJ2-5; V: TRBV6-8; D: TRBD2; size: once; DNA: TGTGCCAGCAGTTACTGGCGGGGGGAAGAGACCCAGTACTTC; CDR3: CASSYWRGEETQYF
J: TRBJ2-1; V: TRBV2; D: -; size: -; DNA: TGTGCCAGCCTGAGAGACAGGGGAGGGGATGAGCAGTTCTTC; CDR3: CASLRDRGGDEQFF
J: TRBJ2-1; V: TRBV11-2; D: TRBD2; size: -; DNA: TGTGCCAGCAGCTTAGATGGAGCGGGGGATGAGCAGTTCTTC; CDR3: CASSLDGAGDEQFF
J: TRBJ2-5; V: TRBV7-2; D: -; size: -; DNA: TGTGCCAGCAGCTTACAGGCGTACCACCAGTACTTC; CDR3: CASSLQAYHQYF
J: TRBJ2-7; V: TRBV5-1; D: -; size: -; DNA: TGCGCCAGCAGCTTGTCCCCGTACGAGCAGTACTTC; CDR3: CASSLSPYEQYF
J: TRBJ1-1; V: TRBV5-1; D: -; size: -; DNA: TGCGCCAGCAGCTTGGATCCGACAGTCATGAACCCTGAAGCTTTCTTT; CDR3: CASSLDPTVMNPEAFF
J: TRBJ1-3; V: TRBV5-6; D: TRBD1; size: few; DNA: TGTGCCAGCAGCTCGCAGGGACAGGGGGGAAACACCATATATTTT; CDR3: CASSSQGQGGNTIYF
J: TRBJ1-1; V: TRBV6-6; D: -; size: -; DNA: TGTGCCAGCACCCTACAGGGTACGAGCACTGAAGCTTTCTTT; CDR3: CASTLQGTSTEAFF
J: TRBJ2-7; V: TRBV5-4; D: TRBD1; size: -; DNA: TGTGCCAGCAGCTTCGGACAGGGTGGTAGCGAGCAGTACTTC; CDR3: CASSFGQGGSEQYF
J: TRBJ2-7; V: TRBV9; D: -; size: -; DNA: TGTGCCAGCAGCGTAGAGGACACCCCCTACGAGCAGTACTTC; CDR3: CASSVEDTPYEQYF
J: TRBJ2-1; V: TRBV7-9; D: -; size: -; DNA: TGTGCCAGCAGCTTGGATGAACAGGAATACAATGAGCAGTTCTTC; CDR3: CASSLDEQEYNEQFF